Listed below are T cell receptor beta chains from one sample, sequenced in a study of patients and donors after allogeneic stem cell transplantation. TCRdb re-called the RT-PCR reads with MiXCR, one entry per CDR3 protein. The repertoire holds around 160,000 distinct CDR3 sequences, with 30% as singletons. Sequencing was done on a sample of blood, either unsorted or a sorted T cell fraction (not recorded which). Receptor source: a human donor who was either an allogeneic HSCT recipient or a stem cell or donor lymphocyte infusion donor (not recorded which). It is not recorded whose cells these are; they may come from a transplant donor. Both conserved end residues are trimmed from each CDR3. Fields, in order: CDR3 protein, D gene, CDR3 length, clone size, J gene, V gene. A D gene is named only where the DNA matches it firmly. Not every row has a clone size; where given, it reads once, few, many or a size class.

ATSESVAGTDTQY,TRBD2,13,-,TRBJ2-3,TRBV24-1
ASSHPRGGSPLH,-,12,many,TRBJ1-6,TRBV6-2/TRBV6-3
ASSLLGTDTQY,-,11,few,TRBJ2-3,TRBV7-2
ASKTSGTANTGELF,TRBD1,14,-,TRBJ2-2,TRBV28
ASSPGAINQPQH,-,12,-,TRBJ1-5,TRBV12-3/TRBV12-4
SARRGVGEHSPLH,-,13,-,TRBJ1-6,TRBV20-1
ASSGRGADGYT,-,11,few,TRBJ1-2,TRBV28
ATSRDHKTEQY,-,11,-,TRBJ2-7,TRBV15
ASSEGWRTAYGYT,-,13,few,TRBJ1-2,TRBV6-1
ASSSYSYNEQF,-,11,many,TRBJ2-1,TRBV5-1
ASSLGDTDNEQF,-,12,few,TRBJ2-1,TRBV5-1
ASSPPGTAGGYT,-,12,many,TRBJ1-2,TRBV18
ASSLGPIGRAGEQF,-,14,-,TRBJ2-1,TRBV28
ASSGLTPATNEKLF,-,14,medium-sized,TRBJ1-4,TRBV7-2
ASNGGQSDEQF,-,11,-,TRBJ2-1,TRBV2
ASSSLAGGPGEQY,TRBD2,13,few,TRBJ2-7,TRBV12-3/TRBV12-4
ASSRPGGEQF,-,10,-,TRBJ2-1,TRBV7-2
ASSLPGTRTF,TRBD2,10,-,TRBJ2-1,TRBV11-1
ASSQGGTGELF,-,11,-,TRBJ2-2,TRBV3-1